This T cell receptor beta chain was obtained from a study of cytomegalovirus exposure and HLA in healthy donors. The germline CDR1 and CDR2 sequences are SGHNT and YYREEE (reference sequence). The CDR3 contains 13 residues. Trimming took off 5 bases at V and 11 bases at J, with 17 bases between the two ends. The study's findings and limits: The study flagged 150 to 200 TCR beta chains as cytomegalovirus-associated.

The study ran its PCR with 60 Vbeta and 13 Jbeta primers. TCRdb's table, derived via immunoSEQ multiplex PCR, lists solely in-frame clones and lacks some. The sample includes 150,000 to 200,000 clones, more than 60% of them seen just once. A remark on this clone: Its cognate antigen is unknown.

Those who donated were healthy bone marrow donors. Sequenced input: PBMCs. This TCR derives from a man aged 35 to 55 in good health and CMV-seronegative. V gene TRBV5-4 combines with J gene TRBJ2-4; D might be TRBD1 (5 bases). CDR3 in DNA: TGTGCCAGCAGTCCTACCCAGGGCCGCCTTCAGTACTTC. Residues: CASSPTQGRLQYF. The whole variable domain, remainder taken from reference TRBV5-4 and TRBJ2-4, is ETGVTQSPTHLIKTRGQQVTLRCSSQSGHNTVSWYQQALGQGPQFIFQYYREEENGRGNFPPRFSGLQFPNYSSELNVNALELDDSALYLCASSPTQGRLQYFGAGTRLSVL.